These T cell receptor beta chains were read from a single sample in a study of tumor and adjacent non-tumor tissue in lung cancer. From the multiplex PCR reads, TCRdb called clonotypes with MiXCR, one entry per CDR3 protein. Altogether about 60,000 distinct CDR3 sequences are present, around 61% being singletons, with the ten largest covering under 35%. Specimen: distant non-tumor lung tissue. These receptors originate from a man between 65 and 79 years old with non-small cell lung cancer. CDR3s include the opening cysteine and the closing phenylalanine or tryptophan. The D gene is left open where the match is weak. Size is omitted from some rows. Given values are once, few, many or a class for expanded clones.

d_call j_call v_call clone_size cdr3_nt cdr3_aa
- TRBJ1-5 TRBV28 many TGTGCCAGCAGTTTCGATGGGAATCAGCCCCAGCATTTT CASSFDGNQPQHF
- TRBJ1-2 TRBV5-1 - TGCGCCAGCAGCTTGGCCAAAGCGGACGGCTACACCTTC CASSLAKADGYTF
- TRBJ2-7 TRBV29-1 medium-sized TGCAGCGTTGAAAGGCTACGGGGCGAGCAGTACTTC CSVERLRGEQYF
- TRBJ2-7 TRBV4-1 - TGCGCCAGCAGCATGATAGGGCCGCCTTACGAGCAGTACTTC CASSMIGPPYEQYF
- TRBJ1-2 TRBV5-5 - TGTGCCAGCAGCTTGGTACAGGGAGACTATGAGTACACCTTC CASSLVQGDYEYTF
- TRBJ1-5 TRBV12-3/TRBV12-4 many TGTGCCAGCAGTTCCCGGTTCCGGACCGCGGGCAGTCAGCCCCAGCATTTT CASSSRFRTAGSQPQHF
- TRBJ1-5 TRBV4-1 - TGCGGCAGCAGTCAAGAACAGACGTCCCTTCGTCAGCCCCGGCATTTT CGSSQEQTSLRQPRHF
- TRBJ1-2 TRBV6-2/TRBV6-3 many TGTGCCAGCAGGACACAGGGTTACTATGGCTACACCTTC CASRTQGYYGYTF
- TRBJ1-5 TRBV20-1 - TGCAGTGTCCCCGGGAGGAAGGATCAGCCCCAGCATTTT CSVPGRKDQPQHF
- TRBJ2-7 TRBV11-2 - TGTGCCAGCAGCTTCCCGGGGCCCGATTCCTACGAGCAGTACTTC CASSFPGPDSYEQYF
TRBD1 TRBJ2-4 TRBV6-6 many TGTGCCAGCAGCCGGGACAGCGCGTACTTC CASSRDSAYF
- TRBJ2-5 TRBV12-3/TRBV12-4 many TGTGCCAGCAGGGCCTCCGGAGGGGAGACCCAGTACTTC CASRASGGETQYF
TRBD1 TRBJ2-7 TRBV5-6 few TGTGCCAGCAACTCGGACAGGTACTCCTACGAGCAGTACTTC CASNSDRYSYEQYF
- TRBJ2-2 TRBV29-1 - TGCGGGGGGGGGCGAAGTAGGGAGCTGTTTTTT CGGGRSRELFF
- TRBJ2-3 TRBV5-5 - TGTGCCAGCAGCTACGGGGCAGGCGCAGATATGCGGTATTTT CASSYGAGADMRYF
TRBD1 TRBJ1-1 TRBV6-1 many TGTGCCAGCAGTGAACGGTCAGGGGGTGCCGTCTTCTTT CASSERSGGAVFF
TRBD1 TRBJ1-2 TRBV10-2 many TGCGCCAGCCGGGACAGTCCTACCCCGTCTAACTATGGCTACACCTTC CASRDSPTPSNYGYTF
- TRBJ2-2 TRBV6-1 - TGTGCCACCCTCAGGGTCCGGGGGATAGACACCGGGGAGCTGTCTTTT CATLRVRGIDTGELSF
TRBD1 TRBJ2-1 TRBV6-4 few TGTGCCAGCAGTGACTCGGCGGACAGGGCCAATGAGCAGTTCTTC CASSDSADRANEQFF
- TRBJ1-3 TRBV12-3/TRBV12-4 - TGTGCCACCAGTTGGGAGGGACCTGGAAACACCATATATTTT CATSWEGPGNTIYF
- TRBJ1-2 TRBV9 once TGTGCCAGCAGCGTCGAAGGACAGAAGGATAACTATGGCTACACCTTC CASSVEGQKDNYGYTF
- TRBJ2-2 TRBV12-3/TRBV12-4 - TGTGCCAACAGTGACTACTATGGGACATGGATCGTCGCGGGGGAGCTGTTGTTT CANSDYYGTWIVAGELLF
TRBD2 TRBJ2-1 TRBV20-1 - TGCAGTGTTAGAGATCCCCTAGCGGGAGGGCCTATGAGTGAGCAGTTCTTC CSVRDPLAGGPMSEQFF
- TRBJ2-3 TRBV12-3/TRBV12-4 - TGCACCAGCAGTCCCCGGGCTGGGGCAGATACGCAGTATTTT CTSSPRAGADTQYF